This TCR beta chain came from a study of beta chain features in type 1 diabetes. V lost 3 bases and J 6 bases, leaving 3 bases between the germline ends. Germline values: CDR1 LNHNV, CDR2 YYDKDF (reference sequence). CDR3 size: 11 residues. Many counts were recorded for this clone. Antigen: not known. Reverse transcription of all isolated RNA meant that expressed TCRB transcripts were sequenced. Clones were sequenced by immunoSEQ multiplex PCR, and TCRdb holds only the in-frame ones, with some missing. The sample shows about 250,000 clones, 13% to 15% of them seen only once. General study findings and limits: Cells with high TCR expression could be over-represented by cDNA sequencing. Type 1 diabetes patients showed a moderate but significant shortening of TCRB CDR3s in all four CD4+ subsets.

The V gene is TRBV15, the J gene TRBJ2-1; D is unresolved. Sequenced material: naive CD4+ T cells from blood. This sequence originates from a woman in her thirties or forties in good health. The CDR3 DNA reads as TGTGCCACCAGCAGGCGCAATGAGCAGTTCTTC. Residues: CATSRRNEQFF.